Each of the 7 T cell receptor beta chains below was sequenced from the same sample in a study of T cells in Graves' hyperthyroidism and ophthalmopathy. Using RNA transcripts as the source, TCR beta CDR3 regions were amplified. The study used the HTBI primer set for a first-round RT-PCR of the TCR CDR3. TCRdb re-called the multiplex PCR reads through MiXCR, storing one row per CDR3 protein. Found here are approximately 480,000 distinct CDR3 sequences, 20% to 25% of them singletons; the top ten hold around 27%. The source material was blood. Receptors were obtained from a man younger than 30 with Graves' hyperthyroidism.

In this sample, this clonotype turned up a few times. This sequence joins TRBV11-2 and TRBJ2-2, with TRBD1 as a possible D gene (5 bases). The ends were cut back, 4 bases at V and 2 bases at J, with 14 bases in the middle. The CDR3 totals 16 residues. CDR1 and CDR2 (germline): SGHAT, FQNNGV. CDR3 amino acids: CASSSSIGANTGELFF. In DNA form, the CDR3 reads TGTGCCAGCAGCTCCAGCATAGGGGCTAACACCGGGGAGCTGTTTTTT. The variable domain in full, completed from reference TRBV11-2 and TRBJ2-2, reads EAGVAQSPRYKIIEKRQSVAFWCNPISGHATLYWYQQILGQGPKLLIQFQNNGVVDDSQLPKDRFSAERLKGVDSTLKIQPAKLEDSAVYLCASSSSIGANTGELFFGEGSRLTVL.

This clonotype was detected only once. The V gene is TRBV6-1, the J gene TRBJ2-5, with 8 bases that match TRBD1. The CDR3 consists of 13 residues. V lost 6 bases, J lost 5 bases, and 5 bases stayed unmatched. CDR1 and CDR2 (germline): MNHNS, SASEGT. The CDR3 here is CASRTGEVETQYF. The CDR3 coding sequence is TGTGCCAGCAGGACAGGGGAGGTTGAGACCCAGTACTTC.

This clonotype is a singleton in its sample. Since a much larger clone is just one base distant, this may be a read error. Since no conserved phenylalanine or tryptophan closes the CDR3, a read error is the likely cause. The CDR3 region is CASSSGLPRAEQYL. The CDR3 DNA reads TGTGCCAGCAGCTCGGGACTTCCTAGGGCCGAGCAGTACCTC. This rearrangement joins TRBV7-9 to TRBJ2-7, with D possibly being TRBD2 (6 bases). The CDR3 is 14 amino acids. The V gene lost 4 bases and the J gene lost 6 bases, with 16 bases spanning the gap. Germline CDR1 SEHNR, CDR2 FQNEAQ (reference sequence).

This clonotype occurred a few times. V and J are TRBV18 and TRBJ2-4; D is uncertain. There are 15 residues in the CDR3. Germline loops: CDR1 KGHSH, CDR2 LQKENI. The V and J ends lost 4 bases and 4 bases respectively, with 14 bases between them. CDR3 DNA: TGTGCCAGCTCACTACAGAACACAGAGAAAAACATTCAGTACTTC. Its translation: CASSLQNTEKNIQYF.

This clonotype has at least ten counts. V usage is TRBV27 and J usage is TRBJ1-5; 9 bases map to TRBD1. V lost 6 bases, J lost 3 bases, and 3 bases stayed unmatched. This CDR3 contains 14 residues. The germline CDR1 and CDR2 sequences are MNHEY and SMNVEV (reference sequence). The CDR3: CASSGTGYNQPQHF. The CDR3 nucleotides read TGTGCCAGCAGCGGGACAGGGTACAATCAGCCCCAGCATTTT.

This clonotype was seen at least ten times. The CDR3 sequence is CASSDDRAKAFF. CDR3 nucleotide sequence: TGTGCCAGCAGCGACGACAGGGCGAAAGCTTTCTTT. The chain carries TRBV9 and TRBJ1-1, with 7 bases aligning to TRBD1. V trimming: 3 bases; J trimming: 9 bases; junction bases outside the gene matches: 5. The CDR3 is 12 residues long. The germline V gene has CDR1 SGDLS and CDR2 YYNGEE. The variable domain in full, completed from reference TRBV9 and TRBJ1-1, reads DSGVTQTPKHLITATGQRVTLRCSPRSGDLSVYWYQQSLDQGLQFLIQYYNGEERAKGNILERFSAQQFPDLHSELNLSSLELGDSALYFCASSDDRAKAFFGQGTRLTVV.

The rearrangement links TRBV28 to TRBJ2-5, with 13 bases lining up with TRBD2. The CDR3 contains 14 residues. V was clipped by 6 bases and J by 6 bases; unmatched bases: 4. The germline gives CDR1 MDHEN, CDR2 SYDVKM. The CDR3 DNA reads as TGTGCCAGCAGCCAGGGACTAGCGGGACAGACCCAGTACTTC. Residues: CASSQGLAGQTQYF.